The T cell receptor beta chain under discussion was sequenced for a study of CD8+CD57+ T cells in acquired aplastic anemia. Patients sequenced had flow cytometry evidence of CD8+CD57+ cell expansion. V lost 5 bases, J lost 7 bases, and 11 bases lay in between. The V gene's germline CDR1 is SGHTA and CDR2 FQGNSA. The CDR3 has 12 amino acids. According to the study, genomic DNA was the template for TCR beta VDJ and CDR3 profiling. TCRdb fed the reads into MiXCR, producing one record per CDR3 protein. The sample carries about 160,000 distinct CDR3 sequences, about 48% recorded once. The rearrangement links TRBV7-2 to TRBJ2-5; D unresolved. The TCR was taken from a human donor with aplastic anemia. The sequencing input was sorted CD4+, CD8+, or CD8+CD57+ T cells (not recorded which) from PBMCs. The CDR3 loop is CASSTSIWTQYF. The CDR3 DNA sequence: TGTGCCAGCAGCACCAGCATATGGACCCAGTACTTC.